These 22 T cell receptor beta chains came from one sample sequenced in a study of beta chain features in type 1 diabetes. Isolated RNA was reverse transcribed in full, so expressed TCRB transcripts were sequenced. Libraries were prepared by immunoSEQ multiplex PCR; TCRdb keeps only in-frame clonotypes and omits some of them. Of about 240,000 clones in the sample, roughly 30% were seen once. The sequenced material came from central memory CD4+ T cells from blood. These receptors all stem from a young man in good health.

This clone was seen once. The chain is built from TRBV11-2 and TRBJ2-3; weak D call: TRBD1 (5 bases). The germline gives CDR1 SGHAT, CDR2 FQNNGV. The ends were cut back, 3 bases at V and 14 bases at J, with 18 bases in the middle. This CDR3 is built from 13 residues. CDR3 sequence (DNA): TGTGCCAGCAGCTTGACCCGACAGAGTCTGGTGTATTTT. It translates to CASSLTRQSLVYF. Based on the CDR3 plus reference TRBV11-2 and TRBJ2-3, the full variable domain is EAGVAQSPRYKIIEKRQSVAFWCNPISGHATLYWYQQILGQGPKLLIQFQNNGVVDDSQLPKDRFSAERLKGVDSTLKIQPAKLEDSAVYLCASSLTRQSLVYFGPGTRLTVL.

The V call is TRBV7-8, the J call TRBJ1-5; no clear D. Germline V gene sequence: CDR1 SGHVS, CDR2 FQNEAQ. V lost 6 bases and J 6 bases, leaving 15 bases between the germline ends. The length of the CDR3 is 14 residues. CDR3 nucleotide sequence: TGTGCCAGCAGTGACACGACGGGTTTTCAGCCCCAGCATTTT. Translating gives CASSDTTGFQPQHF.

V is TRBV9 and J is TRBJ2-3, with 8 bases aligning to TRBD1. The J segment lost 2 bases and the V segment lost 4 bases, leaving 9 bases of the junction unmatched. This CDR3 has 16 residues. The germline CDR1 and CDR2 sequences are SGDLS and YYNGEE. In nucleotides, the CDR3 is TGTGCCAGCAGCCCCTTAGGACAGGGCTCCACAGATACGCAGTATTTT. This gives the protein CASSPLGQGSTDTQYF.

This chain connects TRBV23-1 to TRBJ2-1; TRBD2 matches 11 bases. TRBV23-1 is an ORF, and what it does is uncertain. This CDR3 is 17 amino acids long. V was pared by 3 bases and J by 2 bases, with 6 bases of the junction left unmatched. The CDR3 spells CASSHVGTSGPYNEQFF. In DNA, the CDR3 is TGCGCCAGCAGTCATGTCGGGACTAGCGGCCCCTACAATGAGCAGTTCTTC.

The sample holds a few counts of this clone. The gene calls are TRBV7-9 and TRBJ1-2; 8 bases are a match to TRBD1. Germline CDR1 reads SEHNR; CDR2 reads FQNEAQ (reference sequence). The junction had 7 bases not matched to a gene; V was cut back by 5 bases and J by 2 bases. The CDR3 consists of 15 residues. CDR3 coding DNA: TGTGCCAGCAGCCTCGGACAGGGAGCCAACTATGGCTACACCTTC. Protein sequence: CASSLGQGANYGYTF.

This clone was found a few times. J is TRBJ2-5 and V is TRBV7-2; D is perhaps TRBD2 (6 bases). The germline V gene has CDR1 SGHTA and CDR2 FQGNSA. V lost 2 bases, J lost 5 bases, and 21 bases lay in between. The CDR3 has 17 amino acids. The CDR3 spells CASSLSGMGRERETQYF. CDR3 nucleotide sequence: TGTGCCAGCAGCTTAAGTGGGATGGGACGGGAGAGGGAGACCCAGTACTTC.

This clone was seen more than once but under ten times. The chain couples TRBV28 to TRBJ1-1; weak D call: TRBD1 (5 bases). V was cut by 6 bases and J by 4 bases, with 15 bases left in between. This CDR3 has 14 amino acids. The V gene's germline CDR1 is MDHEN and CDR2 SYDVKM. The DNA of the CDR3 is TGTGCCAGCAGCGGAACTGGGGGTGTCACTGAAGCTTTCTTT. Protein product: CASSGTGGVTEAFF.

The CDR3 loop reads CSVRDRGLNEQFF. In DNA form, the CDR3 reads TGCAGCGTCCGGGACAGGGGGTTAAATGAGCAGTTCTTC. The rearrangement joins TRBV29-1 to TRBJ2-1; 11 bases map to TRBD1. V gave up 6 bases and J gave up 7 bases; unmatched junction bases: 5. CDR1 is SQVTM and CDR2 is ANQGSEA in the germline V gene. This CDR3 is built from 13 residues.

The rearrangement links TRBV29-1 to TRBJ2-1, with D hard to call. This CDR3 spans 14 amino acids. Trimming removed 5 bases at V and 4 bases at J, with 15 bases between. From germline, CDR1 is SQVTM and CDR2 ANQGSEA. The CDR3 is CSVKSSLRYNEQFF. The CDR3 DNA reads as TGCAGCGTTAAGTCATCCCTACGGTACAATGAGCAGTTCTTC.

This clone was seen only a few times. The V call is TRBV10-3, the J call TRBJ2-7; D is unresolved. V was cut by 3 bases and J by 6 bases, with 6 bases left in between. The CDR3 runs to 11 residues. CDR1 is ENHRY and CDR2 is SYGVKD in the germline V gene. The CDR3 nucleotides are TGTGCCATCAGTGACCTGATCGAGCAGTACTTC. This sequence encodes CAISDLIEQYF.

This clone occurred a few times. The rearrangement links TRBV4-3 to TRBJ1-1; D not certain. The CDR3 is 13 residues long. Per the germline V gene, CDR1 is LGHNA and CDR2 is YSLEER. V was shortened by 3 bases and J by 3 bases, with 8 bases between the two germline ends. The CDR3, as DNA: TGCGCCAGCAGCCAGGATTCGGACACTGAAGCTTTCTTT. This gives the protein CASSQDSDTEAFF.

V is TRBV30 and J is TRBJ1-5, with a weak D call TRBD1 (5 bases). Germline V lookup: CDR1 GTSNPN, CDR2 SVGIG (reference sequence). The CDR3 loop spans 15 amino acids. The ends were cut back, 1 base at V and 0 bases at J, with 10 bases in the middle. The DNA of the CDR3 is TGTGCCTGGAGTGGGGGCGGTCTTAGCAATCAGCCCCAGCATTTT. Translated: CAWSGGGLSNQPQHF.

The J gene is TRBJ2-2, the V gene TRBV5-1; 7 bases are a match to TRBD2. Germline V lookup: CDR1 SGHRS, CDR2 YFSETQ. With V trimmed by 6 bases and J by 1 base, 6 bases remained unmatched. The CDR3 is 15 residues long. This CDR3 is CASTWEGLNTGELFF. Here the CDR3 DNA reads TGCGCCAGCACGTGGGAGGGATTGAACACCGGGGAGCTGTTTTTT.

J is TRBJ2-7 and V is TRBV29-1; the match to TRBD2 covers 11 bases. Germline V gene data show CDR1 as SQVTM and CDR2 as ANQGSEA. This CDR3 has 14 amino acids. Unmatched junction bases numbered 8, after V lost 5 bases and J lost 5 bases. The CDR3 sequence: CSVRTSGLFNEQYF. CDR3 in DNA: TGCAGCGTTCGGACTAGCGGGTTGTTTAACGAGCAGTACTTC.

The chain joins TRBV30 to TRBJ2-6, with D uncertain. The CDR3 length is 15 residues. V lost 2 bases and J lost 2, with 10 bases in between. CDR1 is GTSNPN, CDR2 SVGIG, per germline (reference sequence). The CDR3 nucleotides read TGTGCCTGGAGTCGGCGGCAGCCTGGGGCCAACGTCCTGACTTTC. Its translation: CAWSRRQPGANVLTF.

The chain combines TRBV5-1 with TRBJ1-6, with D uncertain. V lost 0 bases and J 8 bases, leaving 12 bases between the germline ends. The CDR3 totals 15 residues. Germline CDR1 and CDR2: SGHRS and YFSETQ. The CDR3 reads CASSLGSRRDSPLHF. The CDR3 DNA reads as TGCGCCAGCAGCTTGGGTTCCCGGCGAGATTCACCCCTCCACTTT.

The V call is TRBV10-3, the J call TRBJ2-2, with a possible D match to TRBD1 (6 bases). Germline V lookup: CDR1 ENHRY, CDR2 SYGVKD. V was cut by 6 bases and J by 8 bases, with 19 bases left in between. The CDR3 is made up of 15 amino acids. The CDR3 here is CAISDQQGRGGELFF. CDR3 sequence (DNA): TGTGCCATCAGCGACCAGCAGGGCAGGGGAGGGGAGCTGTTTTTT.

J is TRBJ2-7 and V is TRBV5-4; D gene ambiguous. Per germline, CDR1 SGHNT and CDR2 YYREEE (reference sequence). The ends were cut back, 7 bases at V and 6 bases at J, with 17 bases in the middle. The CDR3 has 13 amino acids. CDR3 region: CASAPPAAREQYF. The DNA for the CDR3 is TGTGCCAGCGCCCCCCCGGCTGCGCGCGAGCAGTACTTC.

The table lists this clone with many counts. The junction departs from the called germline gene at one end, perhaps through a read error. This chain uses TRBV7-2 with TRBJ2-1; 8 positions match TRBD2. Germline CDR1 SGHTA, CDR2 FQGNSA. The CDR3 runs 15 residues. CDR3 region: CASSVAGTYYNEQFF. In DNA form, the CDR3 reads TGTGCCAGCAGCGTAGCGGGAACTTACTACAATGAGCAGTTCTTC.

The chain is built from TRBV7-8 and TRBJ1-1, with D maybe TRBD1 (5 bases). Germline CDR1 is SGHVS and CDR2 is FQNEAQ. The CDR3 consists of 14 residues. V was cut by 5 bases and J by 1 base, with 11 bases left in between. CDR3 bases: TGTGCCAGCAGCCCAGATCAGGGGAACACTGAAGCTTTCTTT. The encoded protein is CASSPDQGNTEAFF.

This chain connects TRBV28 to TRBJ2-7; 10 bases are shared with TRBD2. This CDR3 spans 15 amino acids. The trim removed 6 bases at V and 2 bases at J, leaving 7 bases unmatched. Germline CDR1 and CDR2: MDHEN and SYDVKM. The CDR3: CASRPGLAVTYEQYF. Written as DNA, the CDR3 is TGTGCCAGCAGGCCCGGACTAGCGGTTACCTACGAGCAGTACTTC.

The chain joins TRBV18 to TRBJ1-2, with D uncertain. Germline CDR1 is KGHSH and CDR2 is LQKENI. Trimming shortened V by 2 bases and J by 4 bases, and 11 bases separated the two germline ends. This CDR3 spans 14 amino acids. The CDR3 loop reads CASSPKEQTYGYTF. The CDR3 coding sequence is TGTGCCAGCTCACCAAAAGAACAGACCTATGGCTACACCTTC.